These T cell receptor beta chains were read from a single sample in a study of shared clonotypes between healthy human individuals. TCRdb keeps only in-frame clones here, not all; method: immunoSEQ multiplex PCR. Of over a million clones in the sample, about four fifths were seen once. Specimen: memory CD4+ T cells from PBMCs. These receptors were obtained from a man aged 18-30 years in good health. Some clones in this sample may be carry-over from other donors' samples. CDR3s include the opening cysteine and the closing phenylalanine or tryptophan. Fields, in order: J gene, clone size, V gene, D gene, CDR3 DNA, CDR3 protein. The D gene is left open where the match is weak. Expanded clones get a size class; other rows say once, few or many, or leave the size out.

j_call: TRBJ1-2; clone_size: .; v_call: TRBV7-2; d_call: .; cdr3_nt: TGTGCCAGCAGCCCCGGGCAGTACTATGGCTACACCTTC; cdr3_aa: CASSPGQYYGYTF
j_call: TRBJ2-7; clone_size: .; v_call: TRBV2; d_call: .; cdr3_nt: TGTGCCAGCAGTGAAGGGATTCGGATCTACGAGCAGTACTTC; cdr3_aa: CASSEGIRIYEQYF
j_call: TRBJ2-7; clone_size: .; v_call: TRBV11-2; d_call: TRBD1; cdr3_nt: TGTGCCAGCAGCTTCTATAGGGACAGCGATAATTACGAGCAGTACTTC; cdr3_aa: CASSFYRDSDNYEQYF
j_call: TRBJ1-2; clone_size: .; v_call: TRBV28; d_call: .; cdr3_nt: TGTGCCAGCAGTATGAGACAGGATCCTAATGGCTACACCTTC; cdr3_aa: CASSMRQDPNGYTF
j_call: TRBJ2-1; clone_size: .; v_call: TRBV27; d_call: .; cdr3_nt: TGTGCCAGCAGTTTCTACAATGAGCAGTTCTTC; cdr3_aa: CASSFYNEQFF
j_call: TRBJ2-3; clone_size: .; v_call: TRBV2; d_call: .; cdr3_nt: TGTGCCAGCAGGGGGGACTCACTACATTCGGATACGCAGTATTTT; cdr3_aa: CASRGDSLHSDTQYF
j_call: TRBJ2-7; clone_size: .; v_call: TRBV5-4; d_call: .; cdr3_nt: TGTGCCAGCAGCTTCCGACTAAAGGGGGACGAGCAGTACTTC; cdr3_aa: CASSFRLKGDEQYF
j_call: TRBJ2-5; clone_size: .; v_call: TRBV5-1; d_call: TRBD1; cdr3_nt: TGCGCCAGCAACTCGGGGACAGGGAAAGAGACCCAGTACTTC; cdr3_aa: CASNSGTGKETQYF
j_call: TRBJ1-2; clone_size: few; v_call: TRBV5-1; d_call: .; cdr3_nt: TGCGCCAGCAGCTTGGCCGTCGGTACAGGGAACTATGGCTACACCTTC; cdr3_aa: CASSLAVGTGNYGYTF
j_call: TRBJ2-1; clone_size: .; v_call: TRBV7-2; d_call: .; cdr3_nt: TGTGCCATCACATCCGGAGTTTCCTCCTACAATGAGCAGTTCTTC; cdr3_aa: CAITSGVSSYNEQFF
j_call: TRBJ2-1; clone_size: .; v_call: TRBV6-5; d_call: .; cdr3_nt: TGTGCCAGCAGTTACTCGATAGGGGGTTGGCAGTTCTTC; cdr3_aa: CASSYSIGGWQFF
j_call: TRBJ1-1; clone_size: once; v_call: TRBV28; d_call: .; cdr3_nt: TGTGCCAGCCGAGACGGCAGCGTGAACACTGAAGCTTTCTTT; cdr3_aa: CASRDGSVNTEAFF
j_call: TRBJ1-5; clone_size: .; v_call: TRBV7-2; d_call: TRBD1; cdr3_nt: TGTGCCAGCAGCCGGACAGGGTGGGATCAGCCCCAGCATTTT; cdr3_aa: CASSRTGWDQPQHF
j_call: TRBJ2-5; clone_size: .; v_call: TRBV7-3; d_call: .; cdr3_nt: TGTGCCAGCAGCTTTGCCCCGCGGTGGGAGACCCAGTACTTC; cdr3_aa: CASSFAPRWETQYF
j_call: TRBJ1-2; clone_size: once; v_call: TRBV2; d_call: .; cdr3_nt: TGTGCCAGCAGACGACGGGGGAGTGACTATGGCTACACCTTC; cdr3_aa: CASRRRGSDYGYTF
j_call: TRBJ2-4; clone_size: .; v_call: TRBV11-2; d_call: TRBD2; cdr3_nt: TGTGCCAGCAGACTACCCGGGAGGGTCCAAAACATTCAGTACTTC; cdr3_aa: CASRLPGRVQNIQYF
j_call: TRBJ1-1; clone_size: once; v_call: TRBV28; d_call: .; cdr3_nt: TGTGCCAGCAGCCCAAGGTTGAACACTGAAGCTTTCTTT; cdr3_aa: CASSPRLNTEAFF
j_call: TRBJ2-3; clone_size: .; v_call: TRBV4-2; d_call: TRBD1; cdr3_nt: TGTGCCAGCAGCCCTCAAGGGACAGTGAGCACAGATACGCAGTATTTT; cdr3_aa: CASSPQGTVSTDTQYF
j_call: TRBJ2-1; clone_size: once; v_call: TRBV15; d_call: .; cdr3_nt: TGTGCCACCAGCACCCATGGGGGCCGTCATGAGCAGTTCTTC; cdr3_aa: CATSTHGGRHEQFF
j_call: TRBJ1-4; clone_size: .; v_call: TRBV28; d_call: TRBD1; cdr3_nt: TGTGCCAGCAGGCCAGGGGGAACTAATGAAAAACTGTTTTTT; cdr3_aa: CASRPGGTNEKLFF
j_call: TRBJ2-1; clone_size: .; v_call: TRBV5-1; d_call: TRBD2; cdr3_nt: TGCGCCAGCAGCCCCGGGACTAGCGGCACCAATGAGCAGTTCTTC; cdr3_aa: CASSPGTSGTNEQFF
j_call: TRBJ1-2; clone_size: .; v_call: TRBV28; d_call: .; cdr3_nt: TGTGCCAGCGAAGTTCCACAGGGAAAGAGCTACACCTTC; cdr3_aa: CASEVPQGKSYTF
j_call: TRBJ2-7; clone_size: few; v_call: TRBV27; d_call: .; cdr3_nt: TGTGCCAGCAGTGTCCGGGACGGTTTTTCCTACGAGCAGTACTTC; cdr3_aa: CASSVRDGFSYEQYF
j_call: TRBJ2-3; clone_size: few; v_call: TRBV5-8; d_call: TRBD2; cdr3_nt: TGTGCCAGCAGCTCGTATAGCGGGTCCACAGATACGCAGTATTTT; cdr3_aa: CASSSYSGSTDTQYF
j_call: TRBJ2-7; clone_size: .; v_call: TRBV4-1; d_call: .; cdr3_nt: TGCGCCAGCAGCCAAGTGGCGACAGACTCCTACGAGCAGTACTTC; cdr3_aa: CASSQVATDSYEQYF
j_call: TRBJ1-3; clone_size: few; v_call: TRBV7-2; d_call: .; cdr3_nt: TGTGCCAGCAGCCCGAGGATGGCGGCCACCATATATTTT; cdr3_aa: CASSPRMAATIYF
j_call: TRBJ2-3; clone_size: .; v_call: TRBV19; d_call: .; cdr3_nt: TGTGCCAGTAGTATAGCCCTTCCAGATACGCAGTATTTT; cdr3_aa: CASSIALPDTQYF
j_call: TRBJ2-7; clone_size: .; v_call: TRBV27; d_call: TRBD2; cdr3_nt: TGTGCCAGCAGTATCCCGACTAGCGGGAGGTCGGGCGAGCAGTACTTC; cdr3_aa: CASSIPTSGRSGEQYF
j_call: TRBJ1-1; clone_size: .; v_call: TRBV14; d_call: .; cdr3_nt: TGTGCCAGCAGCCAAGGGCTCCAGACTGAAGCTTTCTTT; cdr3_aa: CASSQGLQTEAFF
j_call: TRBJ2-7; clone_size: .; v_call: TRBV29-1; d_call: TRBD2; cdr3_nt: TGCATTGGAGGGAGGGCCGGTTTGTACGAGCAGTACTTC; cdr3_aa: CIGGRAGLYEQYF
j_call: TRBJ2-5; clone_size: .; v_call: TRBV5-4; d_call: .; cdr3_nt: TGTGCCAGCAGCTTGCGTGCGTTGGGGGTCCAAGAGACCCAGTACTTC; cdr3_aa: CASSLRALGVQETQYF
j_call: TRBJ2-1; clone_size: .; v_call: TRBV6-1; d_call: .; cdr3_nt: TGTGCCAGTGAGATACAGGCCGGGACGCGCGGGGAGCAGTTCTTC; cdr3_aa: CASEIQAGTRGEQFF
j_call: TRBJ2-7; clone_size: .; v_call: TRBV18; d_call: TRBD2; cdr3_nt: TGTGCCAGCTCACCCCCGGGACTAGCGGGAGGTGGGTCCTACGAGCAGTACTTC; cdr3_aa: CASSPPGLAGGGSYEQYF
j_call: TRBJ1-4; clone_size: .; v_call: TRBV5-6; d_call: .; cdr3_nt: TGTGCCAGCAGCTTTTGGGAGGGGACTAATGAAAAACTGTTTTTT; cdr3_aa: CASSFWEGTNEKLFF
j_call: TRBJ2-2; clone_size: .; v_call: TRBV5-1; d_call: TRBD1; cdr3_nt: TGCGCCAGCAGGCCGGGACAGGGTACCGGGGAGCTGTTTTTT; cdr3_aa: CASRPGQGTGELFF
j_call: TRBJ1-5; clone_size: .; v_call: TRBV5-5; d_call: .; cdr3_nt: TGTGCCAGCAGCTTCGAAGGGGTGAATCAGCCCCAGCATTTT; cdr3_aa: CASSFEGVNQPQHF
j_call: TRBJ2-1; clone_size: many; v_call: TRBV15; d_call: .; cdr3_nt: TGTGCCACCAGCAGTGGCGGAAGCTCCTACAATGAGCAGTTCTTC; cdr3_aa: CATSSGGSSYNEQFF
j_call: TRBJ2-3; clone_size: .; v_call: TRBV4-2; d_call: TRBD2; cdr3_nt: TGTGCCAGCAGCCAACGCGTGCTAGCGGGAGACGTAGATACGCAGTATTTT; cdr3_aa: CASSQRVLAGDVDTQYF
j_call: TRBJ2-7; clone_size: .; v_call: TRBV5-1; d_call: TRBD2; cdr3_nt: TGCGCCAGCAGCCGCCCCTACGGGAGCGGGGACGAGCAGTACTTC; cdr3_aa: CASSRPYGSGDEQYF
j_call: TRBJ2-1; clone_size: once; v_call: TRBV4-2; d_call: TRBD2; cdr3_nt: TGTGCCAGCAGCCAAGATAGGGTCACGGTGGCGGGAGGAGGCGGAAATGAGCAGTTCTTC; cdr3_aa: CASSQDRVTVAGGGGNEQFF
j_call: TRBJ1-2; clone_size: .; v_call: TRBV2; d_call: .; cdr3_nt: TGTGCCAGCAGTGTTGGGGGGTCCTATGGCTACACCTTC; cdr3_aa: CASSVGGSYGYTF
j_call: TRBJ1-4; clone_size: .; v_call: TRBV4-3; d_call: .; cdr3_nt: TGCGCCAGCAGCCCCGAACAGGGTTCTGGTGAAAAACTGTTTTTT; cdr3_aa: CASSPEQGSGEKLFF
j_call: TRBJ1-3; clone_size: .; v_call: TRBV6-1; d_call: TRBD1; cdr3_nt: TGTGCCAGCAGAGGACAGGGGAGGCCTGGAAACACCATATATTTT; cdr3_aa: CASRGQGRPGNTIYF
j_call: TRBJ1-6; clone_size: once; v_call: TRBV10-3; d_call: .; cdr3_nt: TGTGCCATCAGTGTCTCGGGGCAGGGCGGTTCACCCCTCCACTTT; cdr3_aa: CAISVSGQGGSPLHF
j_call: TRBJ1-4; clone_size: .; v_call: TRBV28; d_call: .; cdr3_nt: TGTGCCAGCAGTCGGAGGTCTCGGGCTATTAGACTGTTTTTT; cdr3_aa: CASSRRSRAIRLFF
j_call: TRBJ1-4; clone_size: .; v_call: TRBV2; d_call: .; cdr3_nt: TGTGCCAGCAGTCTAAGACAGGCGAATAATGAAAAACTGTTTTTT; cdr3_aa: CASSLRQANNEKLFF
j_call: TRBJ1-1; clone_size: .; v_call: TRBV7-9; d_call: .; cdr3_nt: TGTGCCAGCACCCCAGGGGTTCGGACGCGCACTGAAGCTTTCTTT; cdr3_aa: CASTPGVRTRTEAFF
j_call: TRBJ2-3; clone_size: .; v_call: TRBV28; d_call: TRBD2; cdr3_nt: TGTGCCAGCCAGGAGGGAGGGCGGGGCACAGATACGCAGTATTTT; cdr3_aa: CASQEGGRGTDTQYF
j_call: TRBJ1-3; clone_size: many; v_call: TRBV6-1; d_call: TRBD1; cdr3_nt: TGTGCCAGCAGTGATGACGAGGGACAGGTCTCTGGAAACACCATATATTTT; cdr3_aa: CASSDDEGQVSGNTIYF
j_call: TRBJ2-6; clone_size: .; v_call: TRBV7-2; d_call: .; cdr3_nt: TGTGCCAGCAGCTTATTTGGAGTCCCTGGGGCCAACGTCCTGACTTTC; cdr3_aa: CASSLFGVPGANVLTF
j_call: TRBJ1-5; clone_size: .; v_call: TRBV28; d_call: .; cdr3_nt: TGTGCCAGCAGCCTTGGGGGTCCCCAAGGCAATCAGCCCCAGCATTTT; cdr3_aa: CASSLGGPQGNQPQHF